This TCR beta chain was retrieved from a study of blood T cell repertoires in COVID-19. Whole-study context: Samples representing acute and convalescent COVID-19 were sourced from the United States, Italy and Spain. T cells, B-cell-depleted T cells, or PBMCs supplied cDNA or gDNA.

Trimming removed 7 bases at V and 4 bases at J, with 14 bases between. The CDR3 is 14 amino acids. CDR1 is LNHDA and CDR2 is SQIVND in the germline V gene (reference sequence). Original methodology: Amplification from reference gene primers served as the basis for estimated nucleated cell counts. Method: immunoSEQ multiplex PCR; TCRdb's copy keeps in-frame clones and lacks some. That table supplies the V and J calls and clone size; D and trimming were determined from the DNA. The data show 200,000 to 250,000 clones, 80% to 90% seen once. The sample was peripheral blood. The chain joins TRBV19 to TRBJ1-5; D is undetermined. This clonotype originated in a woman of 80 years or more with acute or convalescent COVID-19. The CDR3 loop is CASTPSTGNQPQHF. The CDR3 DNA reads TGTGCCAGTACCCCCTCCACGGGGAATCAGCCCCAGCATTTT.